These T cell receptor beta chains were read from a single sample in a study of blood T cell repertoires in COVID-19. The method was immunoSEQ multiplex PCR; TCRdb's version includes in-frame clones alone and lacks a portion of them. The sample lists about 76,000 clones; less than 90% were seen once. Sequencing input: peripheral blood. These receptors originate from a human donor in a cohort sampled during active COVID-19. The CDR3 runs from the conserved cysteine through the conserved F or W. Fields, in order: J gene, V gene, CDR3 protein.

J: TRBJ2-3; V: TRBV19; CDR3: CASSFNRGLGTDTQYF
J: TRBJ1-2; V: TRBV3-1/TRBV3-2; CDR3: CASSRNDRDSGFYGYTF
J: TRBJ1-1; V: TRBV7-2; CDR3: CASRFTGRMNTEAFF
J: TRBJ2-1; V: TRBV28; CDR3: CASSRPGPYEQFF
J: TRBJ2-1; V: TRBV4-1; CDR3: CASSQVTPQGSEFF
J: TRBJ2-2; V: TRBV4-2; CDR3: CASSQVAGGPTGELFF
J: TRBJ1-2; V: TRBV5-4; CDR3: CASSAGQTGGYTF
J: TRBJ1-5; V: TRBV3-1/TRBV3-2; CDR3: CASSRSDRVYQPQHF
J: TRBJ1-2; V: TRBV24-1; CDR3: CATSETGDGYTF
J: TRBJ2-2; V: TRBV19; CDR3: CASSDRTYTGELFF
J: TRBJ2-2; V: TRBV7-3; CDR3: CASSLTARTGELFF
J: TRBJ2-3; V: TRBV7-9; CDR3: CASRIAGVSDTQYF
J: TRBJ1-2; V: TRBV30; CDR3: CAWITTYYGYTF
J: TRBJ2-3; V: TRBV6-4; CDR3: CASSEGGGATDTQYF
J: TRBJ2-5; V: TRBV5-4; CDR3: CASRATSGAIQETQYF
J: TRBJ2-1; V: TRBV19; CDR3: CASSVEGQVNEQFF
J: TRBJ2-5; V: TRBV4-1; CDR3: CASSQETSVETQYF
J: TRBJ1-5; V: TRBV10-2; CDR3: CASSDRVAPGDF
J: TRBJ1-1; V: TRBV3-1/TRBV3-2; CDR3: CASSLGQGRTEAFF
J: TRBJ2-5; V: TRBV5-4; CDR3: CASTQRTSGGPGTQYF
J: TRBJ2-1; V: TRBV7-3; CDR3: CASSLIPSVGHEQFF
J: TRBJ2-7; V: TRBV24-1; CDR3: CATSDGAYEQYF
J: TRBJ2-1; V: TRBV5-6; CDR3: CASSLAGVHEQFF
J: TRBJ2-7; V: TRBV9; CDR3: CASSGRGRGVRDEQYF
J: TRBJ1-4; V: TRBV6-5; CDR3: CASNPTGVYEKLFF
J: TRBJ2-1; V: TRBV5-4; CDR3: CASSSGQLASNEQFF
J: TRBJ1-2; V: TRBV11-2; CDR3: CASSPVQGARANYGYTF
J: TRBJ2-7; V: TRBV5-1; CDR3: CASSLVASGRDEQYF
J: TRBJ1-2; V: TRBV18; CDR3: CASSPGTGGDGYTF
J: TRBJ2-5; V: TRBV11-1; CDR3: CASSATRVQETQYF
J: TRBJ2-6; V: TRBV30; CDR3: CAWSVLAGGQGANVLTF
J: TRBJ1-1; V: TRBV9; CDR3: CASSPSGHLNTEAFF
J: TRBJ1-5; V: TRBV19; CDR3: CASTPGRGMGGNQPQHF
J: TRBJ2-4; V: TRBV11-1; CDR3: CASEPLDGAKNIQYF
J: TRBJ1-2; V: TRBV4-1; CDR3: CASSQVRNRGWDGYTF
J: TRBJ2-6; V: TRBV28; CDR3: CASSLIGQGATGANVLTF
J: TRBJ1-5; V: TRBV7-9; CDR3: CASSGQDQPQHF
J: TRBJ2-1; V: TRBV24-1; CDR3: CATSITGYNEQFF
J: TRBJ2-7; V: TRBV2; CDR3: CASSGGWLVDEQYF
J: TRBJ2-7; V: TRBV10-1; CDR3: CASRGRCGGTYEQYF
J: TRBJ1-6; V: TRBV5-6; CDR3: CASSLQGFDLGNSPLHF
J: TRBJ1-1; V: TRBV13; CDR3: CASRRGGLNTEAFF
J: TRBJ2-7; V: TRBV20-1; CDR3: CSARKAGEQYF
J: TRBJ2-7; V: TRBV29-1; CDR3: CSVARDSNIYEQYF
J: TRBJ2-7; V: TRBV6-2/TRBV6-3; CDR3: CASSSGTVDYEQYF
J: TRBJ1-6; V: TRBV9; CDR3: CASSVGRGSNSPLHF
J: TRBJ1-5; V: TRBV6-6; CDR3: CASSPTGGNQPQHF
J: TRBJ2-3; V: TRBV6-5; CDR3: CASSYSTAGGPDTQYF
J: TRBJ2-2; V: TRBV27; CDR3: CASSLSLTNGPGELFF
J: TRBJ2-1; V: TRBV4-3; CDR3: CASSQFQGREQFF
J: TRBJ2-5; V: TRBV11-3; CDR3: CASSSGQGLKGAQYF
J: TRBJ2-7; V: TRBV5-4; CDR3: CASSLTGTYEQYF
J: TRBJ1-4; V: TRBV12-3/TRBV12-4; CDR3: CASSFNSEKLFF
J: TRBJ2-5; V: TRBV18; CDR3: CASSPPGGTSGLGGTETQYF